This TCR beta chain was identified during a study of naive and memory T cell subsets. General study findings and limits: This RNA-based method may be sensitive to activation-related transcript changes.

The CDR3 covers 11 residues. TCR cDNA received a 3' ligated oligonucleotide that carried a UMI. Adult healthy volunteers gave 2.5 ml peripheral blood for whole-blood RNA. This clonotype occurred many times. Its matching antigen is unknown. Four PCR rounds used nested alpha and beta constant region primers plus the SP2 primer. A single record per CDR3 protein comes from TCRdb applying MiXCR to the 5' RACE reads. The sample consists of about 48,000 distinct CDR3 sequences, 4.7% of them appearing once. The chain carries TRBV21-1 and TRBJ2-1. TRBV21-1 is given as a pseudogene. The sequence came from a female donor in good health. CDR3 nucleotides: TGTGCCAGCAGCAAAAAGAGGAAGCAGTTCTTC. It codes for CASSKKRKQFF.